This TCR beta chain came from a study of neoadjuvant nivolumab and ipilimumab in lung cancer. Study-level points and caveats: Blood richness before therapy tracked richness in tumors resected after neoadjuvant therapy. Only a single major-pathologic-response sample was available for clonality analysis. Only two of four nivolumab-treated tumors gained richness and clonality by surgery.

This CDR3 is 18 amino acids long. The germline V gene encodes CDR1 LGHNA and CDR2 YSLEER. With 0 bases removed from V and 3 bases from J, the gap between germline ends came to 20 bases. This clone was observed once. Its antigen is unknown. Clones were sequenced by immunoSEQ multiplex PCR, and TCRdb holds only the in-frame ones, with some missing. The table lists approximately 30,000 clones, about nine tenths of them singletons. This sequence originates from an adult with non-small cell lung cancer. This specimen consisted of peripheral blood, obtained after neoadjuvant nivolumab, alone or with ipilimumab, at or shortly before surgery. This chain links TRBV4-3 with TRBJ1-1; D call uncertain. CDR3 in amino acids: CASSQDRMAGNPYTEAFF. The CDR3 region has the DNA TGCGCCAGCAGCCAAGATAGAATGGCCGGGAACCCCTACACTGAAGCTTTCTTT.